The 32 T cell receptor beta chains in this list originate from one sample, sequenced in a study of cytomegalovirus exposure and HLA in healthy donors. The protocol was immunoSEQ multiplex PCR, while the TCRdb copy is restricted to in-frame clones and leaves out a portion. Among some 210,000 clones listed, around 86% were seen once. The sample consisted of PBMCs. The receptor set was obtained from a woman between 18 and 29 years old in good health and CMV-seropositive.

Worth noting for this clone: An end of the junction does not agree with germline; a read error may underlie this. CDR3 DNA: TGCGCCAGCAGCCTCAACAAAGAGCAGTTCTTC. Protein: CASSLNKEQFF. This chain links TRBV4-1 with TRBJ2-1, with D unresolved. The CDR3 spans 11 residues. CDR1 is MGHRA and CDR2 is YSYEKL in the germline V gene.

This clone has just one count. This rearrangement joins TRBV27 to TRBJ2-5; 7 bases are shared with TRBD1. J gave up 6 bases and V 5 bases, and 12 bases lay outside the gene matches. CDR3 length equals 15 residues. From germline, CDR1 is MNHEY and CDR2 SMNVEV (reference sequence). The CDR3 reads CASSSPRDSQQTQYF. The CDR3 DNA follows: TGTGCCAGCAGTAGCCCTCGGGACAGTCAGCAGACCCAGTACTTC.

The chain couples TRBV27 to TRBJ1-5; a weak D match, TRBD1 (5 bases). Germline loops: CDR1 MNHEY, CDR2 SMNVEV (reference sequence). Trimming cost V 5 bases and J 4 bases, with 12 bases left between them. The CDR3 is 14 amino acids. In nucleotides, the CDR3 is TGTGCCAGCAGTCGACCAGGGTGGAATCAGCCCCAGCATTTT. Residues: CASSRPGWNQPQHF.

The chain carries TRBV18 and TRBJ2-7, with 14 bases identical to TRBD2. Germline trimming cut 2 bases from V and 3 bases from J; bases unmatched to any gene: 6. This CDR3 has 17 amino acids. From germline, CDR1 is KGHSH and CDR2 LQKENI. CDR3 region: CASSPKGTSGSIYEQYF. CDR3 bases: TGTGCCAGCTCACCAAAGGGGACTAGCGGGAGTATCTACGAGCAGTACTTC. Filled out from reference TRBV18 and TRBJ2-7, the complete variable domain reads NAGVMQNPRHLVRRRGQEARLRCSPMKGHSHVYWYRQLPEEGLKFMVYLQKENIIDESGMPKERFSAEFPKEGPSILRIQQVVRGDSAAYFCASSPKGTSGSIYEQYFGPGTRLTVT.

This clone was counted between two and nine times. The V and J genes are TRBV5-5 and TRBJ1-5; D is perhaps TRBD1 (6 bases). The V gene's germline CDR1 is SGHKS and CDR2 YYEKEE (reference sequence). The CDR3 is 15 residues long. The V and J ends lost 5 bases and 0 bases respectively, with 12 bases between them. CDR3 sequence reads: CASRAGTTSNQPQHF. DNA for the CDR3: TGTGCCAGCAGGGCCGGGACAACTAGCAATCAGCCCCAGCATTTT.

Comment on this clone: The conserved phenylalanine or tryptophan is not found at the CDR3 terminus, so this likely reflects a read error. No DNA is shown, since the ends of the CDR3 on it are uncertain; the CDR3 is the one TCRdb lists. The chain uses TRBV20-1 and TRBJ1-1. The CDR3 has 10 amino acids, counting both end residues. The germline V gene has CDR1 DFQATT and CDR2 SNEGSKA (reference sequence). Here the CDR3 reads CSAPRFPPEI.

The chain employs TRBV30 and TRBJ2-5, with 8 bases identical to TRBD2. Germline assignment: CDR1 GTSNPN and CDR2 SVGIG (reference sequence). The CDR3 extends over 17 amino acids. V was clipped by 0 bases and J by 5 bases; unmatched bases: 14. CDR3 amino acids: CAWSVFSAGRASETQYF. CDR3 nucleotide sequence: TGTGCCTGGAGTGTGTTCTCCGCCGGGAGGGCCTCTGAGACCCAGTACTTC.

J is TRBJ1-3 and V is TRBV30; D perhaps matches TRBD1 (5 bases). Germline CDR1 reads GTSNPN; CDR2 reads SVGIG (reference sequence). The CDR3 extends over 14 amino acids. The CDR3 loop reads CACNPGVSGNTIYF. The CDR3 region has the DNA TGTGCTTGCAACCCGGGGGTATCTGGAAACACCATATATTTT.

The V call is TRBV30, the J call TRBJ1-3, with 9 bases aligning to TRBD1. Per the germline V gene, CDR1 is GTSNPN and CDR2 is SVGIG (reference sequence). The CDR3 sequence is 16 residues long. V gave up 2 bases and J gave up 3 bases; unmatched junction bases: 8. In DNA form, the CDR3 reads TGTGCCTGGAGTTTCCTGGGGACAGGGTTTGGAAACACCATATATTTT. Translated, it gives CAWSFLGTGFGNTIYF.

This chain links TRBV7-7 with TRBJ2-1; D remains unclear. Germline-derived CDR1 and CDR2 are SSHAT and FNYEAQ (reference sequence). This CDR3 is 16 amino acids long. The V end was cut by 5 bases, the J end by 1 base, with 15 bases between. DNA of the CDR3: TGTGCCAGCAGCCCGTTGTTTGGAGAGTCCTACAATGAGCAGTTCTTC. Translating gives CASSPLFGESYNEQFF.

This sequence joins TRBV11-1 and TRBJ1-2, with 10 bases aligning to TRBD1. Per germline, CDR1 SGHAT and CDR2 FQDESV (reference sequence). V trimming: 5 bases; J trimming: 4 bases; junction bases outside the gene matches: 4. The CDR3 is 14 amino acids. Written as DNA, the CDR3 is TGTGCCAGCAGCCCGGGGGACAGGGGCTATGGCTACACCTTC. Protein product: CASSPGDRGYGYTF.

For this clone: Different DNA sequences within this sample yield the same CDR3. V and J are TRBV7-9 and TRBJ1-5; D might be TRBD1 (5 bases). CDR3 size: 13 residues. Trimming shortened V by 5 bases and J by 4 bases, and 9 bases separated the two germline ends. The germline gives CDR1 SEHNR, CDR2 FQNEAQ (reference sequence). CDR3 protein: CASSTGGNQPQHF. CDR3 in DNA: TGTGCCAGCAGCACAGGAGGGAATCAGCCCCAGCATTTT.

This clone was found once. J is TRBJ2-1 and V is TRBV7-3, with 9 nucleotides matching TRBD2. V lost 5 bases to trimming and J lost 4 bases; unmatched junction nucleotides: 18. Germline assignment: CDR1 SGHTA and CDR2 FQGTGA. This CDR3 has 19 amino acids. CDR3 protein: CASSRTASPMAGGYNEQFF. The CDR3 DNA is TGTGCCAGCAGCCGAACTGCCTCGCCGATGGCGGGAGGGTACAATGAGCAGTTCTTC.

The chain couples TRBV18 to TRBJ1-4; tentatively, D is TRBD1 (6 bases). The germline V and J ends were trimmed by 5 bases and 0 bases, with 19 bases remaining between them. Germline-derived CDR1 and CDR2 are KGHSH and LQKENI. This CDR3 region has 18 residues. CDR3 DNA sequence: TGTGCCAGCTCAGCCAGTCGAGTGTGGGGGCCAACTAATGAAAAACTGTTTTTT. This gives the protein CASSASRVWGPTNEKLFF. Complete variable domain (other parts from reference TRBV18 and TRBJ1-4): NAGVMQNPRHLVRRRGQEARLRCSPMKGHSHVYWYRQLPEEGLKFMVYLQKENIIDESGMPKERFSAEFPKEGPSILRIQQVVRGDSAAYFCASSASRVWGPTNEKLFFGSGTQLSVL.

The rearrangement uses TRBV11-2 and TRBJ2-1; D might be TRBD1 (5 bases). The CDR3 length is 12 residues. Between the trimmed V and J ends, which lost 5 bases and 7 bases, there was a span of 9 bases. The V gene's germline CDR1 is SGHAT and CDR2 FQNNGV. The CDR3 protein is CASSTQGNEQFF. CDR3 DNA: TGTGCCAGCAGCACCCAGGGTAATGAGCAGTTCTTC.

This chain joins TRBV7-2 and TRBJ1-2; 10 bases are a match to TRBD1. Germline-derived CDR1 and CDR2 are SGHTA and FQGNSA. The CDR3 sequence is 14 residues long. The V gene end was trimmed by 5 bases and the J gene end by 5 bases; junction bases not matched to a gene: 5. The CDR3 nucleotides read TGTGCCAGCAGCCCCCGGACAGGGGGGTATGGCTACACCTTC. Protein sequence: CASSPRTGGYGYTF.

The chain joins TRBV18 to TRBJ1-5; 8 bases fit TRBD1. The ends lost 5 bases at V and 6 bases at J; junction bases unmatched: 9. Germline lookup yields CDR1 KGHSH and CDR2 LQKENI. The CDR3 totals 15 residues. The CDR3 is CASSSLQGAGQPQHF. Here the CDR3 DNA reads TGTGCCAGCTCATCACTTCAGGGGGCGGGTCAGCCCCAGCATTTT.

The chain has TRBV15 and TRBJ2-1; 9 positions match TRBD2. This CDR3 has 17 residues. The trim removed 0 bases at V and 2 bases at J, leaving 5 bases unmatched. Germline assignment: CDR1 LNHNV and CDR2 YYDKDF (reference sequence). The CDR3 protein is CATSRDFGTSPYNEQFF. DNA for the CDR3: TGTGCCACCAGCAGAGATTTTGGGACTAGCCCCTACAATGAGCAGTTCTTC.

This chain uses TRBV5-1 with TRBJ2-7; D call uncertain. The CDR3 runs 14 residues. In germline, CDR1 is SGHRS, CDR2 YFSETQ. V lost 3 bases, J lost 5 bases, and 15 bases lay in between. DNA of the CDR3: TGCGCCAGCAGCTGGTCTCCCGGCGGAAACGAGCAGTACTTC. Its translation is CASSWSPGGNEQYF.

This chain links TRBV6-5 with TRBJ2-1; the match to TRBD2 covers 9 bases. The V segment lost 0 bases and the J segment 7 bases; nucleotides outside the gene matches: 7. In germline, CDR1 is MNHEY, CDR2 SVGAGI. There are 16 residues in the CDR3. CDR3 in DNA: TGTGCCAGCAGTTACTCGTCGGCGGGAGGGCAGAATGAGCAGTTCTTC. This gives the protein CASSYSSAGGQNEQFF.

The chain recombines TRBV7-9 with TRBJ2-7; perhaps TRBD2 as D (6 bases). Germline V CDR1 and CDR2: SEHNR, FQNEAQ (reference sequence). The V gene lost 4 bases and the J gene lost 5 bases, with 18 bases spanning the gap. The CDR3 is 15 residues long. In DNA form, the CDR3 reads TGTGCCAGCAGCTATGTAACCGGGACTTCCAACGAGCAGTACTTC. This sequence encodes CASSYVTGTSNEQYF. The full variable domain, rest sourced from reference TRBV7-9 and TRBJ2-7, is DTGVSQNPRHKITKRGQNVTFRCDPISEHNRLYWYRQTLGQGPEFLTYFQNEAQLEKSRLLSDRFSAERPKGSFSTLEIQRTEQGDSAMYLCASSYVTGTSNEQYFGPGTRLTVT.

The chain recombines TRBV11-2 with TRBJ2-7, with 12 positions matching TRBD2. Germline V gene data show CDR1 as SGHAT and CDR2 as FQNNGV. V lost 1 base to trimming and J lost 7 bases; unmatched junction nucleotides: 8. CDR3 length equals 16 residues. For the CDR3, the DNA is TGTGCCAGCAGCTTAGGAGCAACTAGCGGGAGGAGTGAGCAGTACTTC. This codes for CASSLGATSGRSEQYF.

In its sample, this clone was seen once. The V call is TRBV7-3, the J call TRBJ1-2, with TRBD1 matching over 11 bases. Per the germline V gene, CDR1 is SGHTA and CDR2 is FQGTGA. This CDR3 is built from 18 residues. The junction had 14 bases not matched to a gene; V was cut back by 5 bases and J by 3 bases. CDR3 DNA: TGTGCCAGCAGCCGTATCCGGGACAGGGGGGGAAGGGACTATGGCTACACCTTC. It is translated as CASSRIRDRGGRDYGYTF. The full variable domain, completed using reference TRBV7-3 and TRBJ1-2, is GAGVSQTPSNKVTEKGKYVELRCDPISGHTALYWYRQSLGQGPEFLIYFQGTGAADDSGLPNDRFFAVRPEGSVSTLKIQRTERGDSAVYLCASSRIRDRGGRDYGYTFGSGTRLTVV.

The rearrangement joins TRBV5-5 to TRBJ1-3, with 7 bases lining up with TRBD1. The trim removed 1 base at V and 2 bases at J, leaving 3 bases unmatched. From germline, CDR1 is SGHKS and CDR2 YYEKEE (reference sequence). This CDR3 contains 15 residues. The CDR3: CASSLNRGAGNTIYF. Here the CDR3 DNA reads TGTGCCAGCAGCTTGAACAGGGGAGCTGGAAACACCATATATTTT.

This clone has only a few counts. The V gene is TRBV2, the J gene TRBJ1-2; 10 bases fit TRBD1. The V gene end was trimmed by 6 bases and the J gene end by 8 bases; junction bases not matched to a gene: 6. The CDR3 totals 13 residues. Germline lookup yields CDR1 SNHLY and CDR2 FYNNEI. The DNA of the CDR3 is TGTGCCAGCAGGAGACAGGGGGCAGGAGGCTACACCTTC. Its translation: CASRRQGAGGYTF.

The V and J genes are TRBV10-2 and TRBJ2-7, with 13 bases that match TRBD2. This CDR3 spans 14 amino acids. Germline loops: CDR1 WSHSY, CDR2 SAAADI. The junction had 3 bases not matched to a gene; V was cut back by 6 bases and J by 4 bases. The CDR3 protein is CASRPTSGRYEQYF. The CDR3 DNA sequence: TGCGCCAGCAGGCCGACTAGCGGGAGGTACGAGCAGTACTTC.

J is TRBJ1-4 and V is TRBV30; no clear D. The CDR3 covers 12 residues. V lost 4 bases and J 4 bases, leaving 7 bases between the germline ends. Germline V lookup: CDR1 GTSNPN, CDR2 SVGIG (reference sequence). As DNA, the CDR3 is TGTGCCTGGAATTCCATTAATGAAAAACTGTTTTTT. Translating gives CAWNSINEKLFF.

This chain joins TRBV11-2 and TRBJ2-1, with D possibly being TRBD2 (5 bases). The germline V gene has CDR1 SGHAT and CDR2 FQNNGV. The CDR3 has 15 residues. V was trimmed by 2 bases and J by 5 bases, leaving 13 bases between them. CDR3 coding DNA: TGTGCCAGCAGCTTACACGGAGGAATTGACAATGAGCAGTTCTTC. Translation: CASSLHGGIDNEQFF. The variable domain in full, completed from reference TRBV11-2 and TRBJ2-1, reads EAGVAQSPRYKIIEKRQSVAFWCNPISGHATLYWYQQILGQGPKLLIQFQNNGVVDDSQLPKDRFSAERLKGVDSTLKIQPAKLEDSAVYLCASSLHGGIDNEQFFGPGTRLTVL.

The V call is TRBV4-2, the J call TRBJ2-1; D uncertain. Trimming took 2 bases from V and 1 from J, leaving 15 bases between them. The CDR3 loop spans 17 amino acids. Germline V gene data show CDR1 as LGHNA and CDR2 as YNFKEQ. Here the CDR3 reads CASSQLITAGSYNEQFF. In nucleotides, the CDR3 is TGTGCCAGCAGCCAATTAATCACCGCCGGTTCCTACAATGAGCAGTTCTTC.

This clone was detected once. This chain links TRBV2 with TRBJ1-1, with D possibly TRBD1 on 6 matching bases. The ends were cut back, 10 bases at V and 5 bases at J, with 17 bases in the middle. This CDR3 region has 13 residues. CDR1 and CDR2 from the germline V gene are SNHLY and FYNNEI. The CDR3 reads CATHTGRVTEAFF. The CDR3 nucleotides are TGTGCCACCCACACAGGGCGCGTTACTGAAGCTTTCTTT.

The V and J genes are TRBV30 and TRBJ2-2; TRBD1 might be the D (5 bases). CDR1 GTSNPN and CDR2 SVGIG come from the germline V gene (reference sequence). V was shortened by 7 bases and J by 2 bases, with 11 bases between the two germline ends. This CDR3 is 13 amino acids long. CDR3 protein: CASQDLNTGELFF. The CDR3 nucleotides are TGTGCCTCACAGGATCTTAACACCGGGGAGCTGTTTTTT.

The rearrangement uses TRBV6-6 and TRBJ2-5; D call uncertain. CDR3 length equals 14 residues. V lost 4 bases, J lost 5 bases, and 14 bases lay in between. Per the germline V gene, CDR1 is MNHNY and CDR2 is SVGAGI (reference sequence). The CDR3 region is CASSFLLRPETQYF. Written as DNA, the CDR3 is TGTGCCAGCAGTTTCCTACTACGTCCGGAGACCCAGTACTTC.